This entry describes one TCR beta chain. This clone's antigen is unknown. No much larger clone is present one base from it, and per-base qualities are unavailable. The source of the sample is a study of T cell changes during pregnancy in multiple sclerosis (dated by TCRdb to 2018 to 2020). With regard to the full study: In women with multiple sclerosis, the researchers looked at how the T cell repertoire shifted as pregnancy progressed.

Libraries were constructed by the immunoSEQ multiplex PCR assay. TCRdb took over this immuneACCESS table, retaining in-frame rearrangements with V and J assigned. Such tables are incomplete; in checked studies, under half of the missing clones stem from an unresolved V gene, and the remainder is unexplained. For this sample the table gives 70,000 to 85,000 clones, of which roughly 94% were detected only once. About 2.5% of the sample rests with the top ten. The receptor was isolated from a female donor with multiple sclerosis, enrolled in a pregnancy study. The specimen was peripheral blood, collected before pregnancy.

At the DNA level, the sequence is TGTGCCTGGAGTCCTAATAGCAATCAGCCCCAGCATTTT. Protein translation: CAWSPNSNQPQHF. The chain is assembled from TRBV30 and TRBJ1-5; no D gene is confidently identified. The germline V gene (reference sequence) yields GTSNPN for CDR1 and SVGIG for CDR2. There are 13 amino acids in the CDR3, from cysteine to phenylalanine inclusive. Only the CDR3 part of the read is kept: 39 bases, read in frame from the first base. V and J lose 2 bases and 0 bases, and a span of 5 bases separates them. The full variable domain, completed from the reference TRBV30 and TRBJ1-5 proteins outside the CDR3, reads SQTIHQWPATLVQPVGSPLSLECTVEGTSNPNLYWYRQAAGRGLQLLFYSVGIGQISSEVPQNLSASRPQDRQFILSSKKLLLSDSGFYLCAWSPNSNQPQHFGDGTRLSIL.